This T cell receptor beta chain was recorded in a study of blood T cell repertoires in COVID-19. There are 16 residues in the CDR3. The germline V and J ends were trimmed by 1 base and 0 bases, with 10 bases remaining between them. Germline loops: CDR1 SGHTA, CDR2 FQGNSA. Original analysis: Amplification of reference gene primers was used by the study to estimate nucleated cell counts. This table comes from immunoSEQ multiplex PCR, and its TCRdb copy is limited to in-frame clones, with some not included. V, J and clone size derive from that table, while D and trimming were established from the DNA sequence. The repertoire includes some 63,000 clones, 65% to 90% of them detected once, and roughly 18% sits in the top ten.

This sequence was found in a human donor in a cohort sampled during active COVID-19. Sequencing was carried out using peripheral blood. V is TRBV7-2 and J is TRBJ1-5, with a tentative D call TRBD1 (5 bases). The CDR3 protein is CASSLVPRASNQPQHF. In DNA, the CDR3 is TGTGCCAGCAGCTTAGTACCCAGGGCTAGCAATCAGCCCCAGCATTTT.